This T cell receptor (beta chain) was obtained from a study of regulatory T cells in long-lasting Graves disease (dated by TCRdb to 2020 to 2022). Broadly, across the study: To count as having persistent Graves' disease, a patient had to have received antithyroid drug treatment for over 5 years with TSH receptor autoantibodies remaining persistently positive. In the clinical cohort, patients with persistent Graves' disease had used antithyroid drugs for an average of about 10 years. Patients with persistent Graves' disease were compared with patients with newly diagnosed Graves' disease using TCR sequencing and RNA sequencing of peripheral blood. TCR sequencing covered approximately 13 persistent and some 20 newly diagnosed Graves' disease patients, 33 samples in total. The study was registered as a clinical trial and conducted in China. The paper as a whole reports these results and caveats: Sequencing and analysis were restricted to the TCR beta chain. The study examined only peripheral blood because the primary lesion, thyroid tissue, could not be accessed. Compared with newly diagnosed patients, persistent Graves' disease patients had lower TCR Shannon entropy and fewer highly expanded clones, which suggests clonal expansion. TRBV28, TRBJ1-2 and TRBJ2-5 were preferentially used in persistent disease, while TRBV20-1 and TRBJ2-1 were favored in newly diagnosed disease. Patients with persistent disease shared more public clonotypes (about 2,500) than newly diagnosed patients did (more than 900). The authors noted that the small sample size was a limitation that may lower accuracy.

The germline V gene supplies CDR1 MDHEN and CDR2 SYDVKM. The CDR3 sequence holds 14 residues, the cysteine and phenylalanine included. The read is trimmed to its CDR3 DNA, 42 bases read in frame from base 1. V loses 2 bases, J loses 6 bases, and the germline ends lie 14 bases apart. Libraries were built with multiplex PCR. TCRdb shows the sequencer as Illumina HiSeq 4000. TCR beta libraries were built with iRepertoire HTBI primers and Arm-PCR amplification of CDR3 regions. PCR products were gel purified before sequencing. On the study's bioinformatics: Gene usage analysis of CDR3 amino acid clonotypes relied on the approximately 60 TRBV and about 13 TRBJ segments identified across samples. COPE and FqMerger were used to merge the filtered high-quality paired reads into contigs. BLAST was used to align contigs to the IMGT TRBV, TRBD and TRBJ reference genes, and CDR3 was defined following IMGT. Any clonotype with a frequency above 0.1% was classified as a highly expanded clone. Shannon entropy was used to measure repertoire diversity, and the Gini coefficient was used to measure V-J evenness. A clonotype was considered public if more than one individual shared it. Using fastp trimming at Q25 and MiXCR clonotype assembly, TCRdb reanalyzed the public sequencing data and kept in-frame beta chains. Each entry merges the rows of one CDR3 protein and shows their most common DNA and genes. The V and J calls were determined by TCRdb, not by the authors. The sample data list some 370,000 distinct CDR3 sequences, and 20% to 25% of these were observed just once. The ten top clones hold 28% of the sample.

Notes on this clonotype: It has no known antigen specificity. Per-base quality was not reported, and no clone a single base away is much larger than it.

The sample's time point, from its label and the paper: persistent/refractory GD, antithyroid drugs over 5 years with positive TRAb. For both TCR sequencing and RNA sequencing, RNA was extracted from PBMCs in TRIzol. Graves' disease was diagnosed according to American Thyroid Association guidelines. The patients came from an endocrinology department in Xi'an, China. Each patient gave roughly 8.4 milliliters of peripheral blood, collected in an EDTA anticoagulant tube. Ficoll Paque Plus density gradient separation was used to isolate PBMCs, and no additional T cell sorting was done. An Agilent 2100 Bioanalyzer and agarose gel were used to assess RNA quality, and a NanoDrop 2000 was used to measure RNA concentration.

Sequencing used peripheral blood mononuclear cells (PBMCs), obtained when the disease was refractory, from a patient treated with antithyroid drugs. The sequence came from a woman aged 40 to 49 with Graves disease. Donor details come from another sample of the same person, matched by shared clones. The rearrangement combines TRBV28 with TRBJ2-7; the D match is possibly TRBD1 or TRBD2, with 6 bases aligned in each. The nucleotide sequence is given as TGTGCCAGCAGTTTAACGGGGGCCGCCTCCGAGCAGTACTTC. This yields the protein CASSLTGAASEQYF. With all but the CDR3 taken from the reference TRBV28 and TRBJ2-7 genes, the full variable domain is: DVKVTQSSRYLVKRTGEKVFLECVQDMDHENMFWYRQDPGLGLRLIYFSYDVKMKEKGDIPEGYSVSREKKERFSLILESASTNQTSMYLCASSLTGAASEQYFGPGTRLTVT.